The rows below give T cell receptor beta chains drawn from one sample of a study of blood T cell repertoires in COVID-19. Clones were read by immunoSEQ multiplex PCR, and TCRdb kept only the in-frame ones, dropping some. The repertoire holds about 170,000 clones, with roughly 84% as singletons. The sample consisted of peripheral blood. These receptors were taken from a woman aged 70 to 79 with COVID-19, enrolled during active disease. Both conserved end residues are part of each CDR3. The order of the fields is CDR3 DNA, CDR3 protein, V gene, clone size, D gene, J gene. A D gene is named only where the DNA matches it firmly. The listing skips clone size in some rows; elsewhere it reads once, few, many or a size class.

cdr3_nt: TGTGCCAGCAGCTCCGGCGACGGGAACACCATATATTTT
cdr3_aa: CASSSGDGNTIYF
v_call: TRBV7-3
clone_size: NA
d_call: NA
j_call: TRBJ1-3

cdr3_nt: TGTGCCAGCAGCGTATTGAGCGCCGGGGAGCTGTTTTTT
cdr3_aa: CASSVLSAGELFF
v_call: TRBV9
clone_size: NA
d_call: NA
j_call: TRBJ2-2

cdr3_nt: TGCGCCAGCAGCTTGAGGGCTAGCGGGAGGGATGAGCAGTTCTTC
cdr3_aa: CASSLRASGRDEQFF
v_call: TRBV5-1
clone_size: NA
d_call: TRBD2
j_call: TRBJ2-1

cdr3_nt: TGTGCCAGCAGCCCTACGTTAAACACCGGGGAGCTGTTTTTT
cdr3_aa: CASSPTLNTGELFF
v_call: TRBV9
clone_size: few
d_call: NA
j_call: TRBJ2-2

cdr3_nt: TGCGCCAGCAGCCTTACCGGGACTACCTACAATGAGCAGTTCTTC
cdr3_aa: CASSLTGTTYNEQFF
v_call: TRBV4-1
clone_size: NA
d_call: TRBD2
j_call: TRBJ2-1

cdr3_nt: TGCGCCAGCAGCCCCGACGGACAGGGGGGCGGACCTGAAGCTTTCTTT
cdr3_aa: CASSPDGQGGGPEAFF
v_call: TRBV5-1
clone_size: many
d_call: TRBD1
j_call: TRBJ1-1

cdr3_nt: TGTGCCAGCAGCTTATATCGGGTTCAGCCCCAGCATTTT
cdr3_aa: CASSLYRVQPQHF
v_call: TRBV7-2
clone_size: NA
d_call: NA
j_call: TRBJ1-5

cdr3_nt: TGTGCCAGCAGCAGACAGGGGGCTCACTGGGACTACGAGCAGTACTTC
cdr3_aa: CASSRQGAHWDYEQYF
v_call: TRBV6-2/TRBV6-3
clone_size: NA
d_call: TRBD1
j_call: TRBJ2-7

cdr3_nt: TGTGCCACCAGTACCGGGACAGGTCGCACAGATACGCAGTATTTT
cdr3_aa: CATSTGTGRTDTQYF
v_call: TRBV24-1
clone_size: once
d_call: TRBD1
j_call: TRBJ2-3

cdr3_nt: TGTGCCAGCTCGAATGGGCCCACTGAAGCTTTCTTT
cdr3_aa: CASSNGPTEAFF
v_call: TRBV12-3/TRBV12-4
clone_size: NA
d_call: NA
j_call: TRBJ1-1

cdr3_nt: TGTGCCATCAGTGAGTCTAGGATTGGAGAACAGCCCCAGCATTTT
cdr3_aa: CAISESRIGEQPQHF
v_call: TRBV10-3
clone_size: NA
d_call: NA
j_call: TRBJ1-5

cdr3_nt: TGTGCCAGCAGCCAAGAAAGAGGGATCGGACCGCAGTTCTTC
cdr3_aa: CASSQERGIGPQFF
v_call: TRBV3-1/TRBV3-2
clone_size: NA
d_call: NA
j_call: TRBJ2-1

cdr3_nt: TGTGCCGCCAGTTTTGCAGCCTACGAGCAGTACTTC
cdr3_aa: CAASFAAYEQYF
v_call: TRBV6-5
clone_size: NA
d_call: NA
j_call: TRBJ2-7

cdr3_nt: TGTGCCAGCAGCGAAAATACCATCCCCACGGGGAACAATGAGCAGTTCTTC
cdr3_aa: CASSENTIPTGNNEQFF
v_call: TRBV7-2
clone_size: NA
d_call: NA
j_call: TRBJ2-1

cdr3_nt: TGTGCCATCAGTGAGCTCACAGGGGTCACGAACACCGGGGAGCTGTTTTTT
cdr3_aa: CAISELTGVTNTGELFF
v_call: TRBV10-3
clone_size: once
d_call: TRBD1
j_call: TRBJ2-2

cdr3_nt: TGTGCCAGCCTAGACAGGGGGAGAGCAGATACGCAGTATTTT
cdr3_aa: CASLDRGRADTQYF
v_call: TRBV28
clone_size: NA
d_call: TRBD1
j_call: TRBJ2-3

cdr3_nt: TGTGCCACCAGCCAAGGTACTGCGGGAGGGCACAATGAGCAGTTCTTC
cdr3_aa: CATSQGTAGGHNEQFF
v_call: TRBV15
clone_size: NA
d_call: TRBD2
j_call: TRBJ2-1

cdr3_nt: TGTGCCAGCAGCAGACAGACCGTGAACGCACCCCTCCACTTT
cdr3_aa: CASSRQTVNAPLHF
v_call: TRBV5-6
clone_size: NA
d_call: NA
j_call: TRBJ1-6

cdr3_nt: TGCGCCAGCAGCACTACAGGGGTGACTGAAGCTTTCTTT
cdr3_aa: CASSTTGVTEAFF
v_call: TRBV5-1
clone_size: NA
d_call: TRBD1
j_call: TRBJ1-1

cdr3_nt: TGCGCCAGCAACTGGGACAGGGGGGGGGACACTGAAGCTTTCTTT
cdr3_aa: CASNWDRGGDTEAFF
v_call: TRBV10-2
clone_size: NA
d_call: TRBD1
j_call: TRBJ1-1

cdr3_nt: TGTGCCAGCAGTGGCGTAAATCAGCCCCAGCATTTT
cdr3_aa: CASSGVNQPQHF
v_call: TRBV6-4
clone_size: NA
d_call: NA
j_call: TRBJ1-5

cdr3_nt: TGTGCCAGCAGCTTTGTATCCGAGAACTATGGCTACACCTTC
cdr3_aa: CASSFVSENYGYTF
v_call: TRBV5-5
clone_size: NA
d_call: NA
j_call: TRBJ1-2

cdr3_nt: TGTGCCAGCAGAGTGGTTCGACAGGGACCTTATAATTCACCCCTCCACTTT
cdr3_aa: CASRVVRQGPYNSPLHF
v_call: TRBV28
clone_size: NA
d_call: TRBD1
j_call: TRBJ1-6

cdr3_nt: TGTGCCAGCAGCCAAAACAGGGCTAATTCACCCCTCCACTTT
cdr3_aa: CASSQNRANSPLHF
v_call: TRBV3-1/TRBV3-2
clone_size: NA
d_call: NA
j_call: TRBJ1-6

cdr3_nt: TGTGCCAGCAGCCAAGAACCCTGGACTAGCGGGGCCGGGGAGCTGTTTTTT
cdr3_aa: CASSQEPWTSGAGELFF
v_call: TRBV4-2
clone_size: NA
d_call: TRBD2
j_call: TRBJ2-2

cdr3_nt: TGTGCCACCAGTGCTCCTCCGGGACAGGGGAACTACACCTTC
cdr3_aa: CATSAPPGQGNYTF
v_call: TRBV24-1
clone_size: NA
d_call: TRBD1
j_call: TRBJ1-2

cdr3_nt: TGCGCCAGCGCCACTGACAGGGGGACTGAAGCTTTCTTT
cdr3_aa: CASATDRGTEAFF
v_call: TRBV5-1
clone_size: NA
d_call: TRBD1
j_call: TRBJ1-1

cdr3_nt: TGTGCCAGCAGACCGCTAGGGGCTAATGAAAAACTGTTTTTT
cdr3_aa: CASRPLGANEKLFF
v_call: TRBV5-5
clone_size: NA
d_call: NA
j_call: TRBJ1-4

cdr3_nt: TGTGCCAGCGGGACAATCTACGAGCAGTACTTC
cdr3_aa: CASGTIYEQYF
v_call: TRBV25-1
clone_size: NA
d_call: NA
j_call: TRBJ2-7

cdr3_nt: TGCAGCGTTGAAGAGGTGACAGTTAGCACAGATACGCAGTATTTT
cdr3_aa: CSVEEVTVSTDTQYF
v_call: TRBV29-1
clone_size: NA
d_call: NA
j_call: TRBJ2-3

cdr3_nt: TGCGCCAGCAGTGCACAGGGTCGACACACTGAAGCTTTCTTT
cdr3_aa: CASSAQGRHTEAFF
v_call: TRBV10-2
clone_size: NA
d_call: NA
j_call: TRBJ1-1

cdr3_nt: TGTGCCAGCAGCCAAGACACGACAGGGGGGTATTTTGGCTACACCTTC
cdr3_aa: CASSQDTTGGYFGYTF
v_call: TRBV3-1/TRBV3-2
clone_size: NA
d_call: TRBD1
j_call: TRBJ1-2

cdr3_nt: TGTGCCAGCAGCCCCCGAACAGGTCGTTCTGGGGCCAACGTCCTGACTTTC
cdr3_aa: CASSPRTGRSGANVLTF
v_call: TRBV4-2
clone_size: NA
d_call: NA
j_call: TRBJ2-6

cdr3_nt: TGTGCCAGCAGTCTGGACGAACCTAGGGGCTATGGCTACACCTTC
cdr3_aa: CASSLDEPRGYGYTF
v_call: TRBV7-2
clone_size: NA
d_call: NA
j_call: TRBJ1-2

cdr3_nt: TGTGCCACCAGTGATTTGCATGGGCAGGGGGCCGCAGATACGCAGTATTTT
cdr3_aa: CATSDLHGQGAADTQYF
v_call: TRBV24-1
clone_size: NA
d_call: TRBD1
j_call: TRBJ2-3

cdr3_nt: TGTGCCAGCAGCCGGGGGACGGACCACACCGGGGAGCTGTTTTTT
cdr3_aa: CASSRGTDHTGELFF
v_call: TRBV7-2
clone_size: NA
d_call: NA
j_call: TRBJ2-2

cdr3_nt: TGTGCCAGCAGTAGAGGGACTAACTACGAGCAGTACTTC
cdr3_aa: CASSRGTNYEQYF
v_call: TRBV25-1
clone_size: NA
d_call: TRBD2
j_call: TRBJ2-7

cdr3_nt: TGTGCCAGCAGCCAAGTTACGAGGGCGATCGGTGAAAAACTGTTTTTT
cdr3_aa: CASSQVTRAIGEKLFF
v_call: TRBV4-2
clone_size: NA
d_call: NA
j_call: TRBJ1-4

cdr3_nt: TGCGCCAGCAGCTTGGGGGCAGGGTATCGAGAGACCCAGTACTTC
cdr3_aa: CASSLGAGYRETQYF
v_call: TRBV5-1
clone_size: NA
d_call: NA
j_call: TRBJ2-5

cdr3_nt: TGTGCCAGCCTCAGGACAGGAAACATGGCAGATACGCAGTATTTT
cdr3_aa: CASLRTGNMADTQYF
v_call: TRBV27
clone_size: NA
d_call: TRBD1
j_call: TRBJ2-3

cdr3_nt: TGTGCCAGTACCCAAAGACAGGGCTCCACCGGGGAGCTGTTTTTT
cdr3_aa: CASTQRQGSTGELFF
v_call: TRBV19
clone_size: NA
d_call: TRBD1
j_call: TRBJ2-2

cdr3_nt: TGTGCCACCAGTGACCCACGGACTGACTATGGCTACACCTTC
cdr3_aa: CATSDPRTDYGYTF
v_call: TRBV24-1
clone_size: once
d_call: NA
j_call: TRBJ1-2

cdr3_nt: TGTGCCAGCAGCCCGTCTACGGGGTCCTACGAGCAGTACTTC
cdr3_aa: CASSPSTGSYEQYF
v_call: TRBV7-2
clone_size: NA
d_call: NA
j_call: TRBJ2-7

cdr3_nt: TGTGCCATCAGTGAGTCTGGTAGGCAGGGGGCTGAAGCTTTCTTT
cdr3_aa: CAISESGRQGAEAFF
v_call: TRBV10-3
clone_size: NA
d_call: TRBD1
j_call: TRBJ1-1

cdr3_nt: TGTGCCAGTAGTATCAGATACGATAGCAATCAGCCCCAGCATTTT
cdr3_aa: CASSIRYDSNQPQHF
v_call: TRBV19
clone_size: NA
d_call: NA
j_call: TRBJ1-5

cdr3_nt: TGTGCTAGCAGCCAGCGCCTTACAGATACGCAGTATTTT
cdr3_aa: CASSQRLTDTQYF
v_call: TRBV7-7
clone_size: few
d_call: NA
j_call: TRBJ2-3

cdr3_nt: TGCAGCGCGACGGGGATTTTCGGTCAGCCCCAGCATTTT
cdr3_aa: CSATGIFGQPQHF
v_call: TRBV29-1
clone_size: NA
d_call: NA
j_call: TRBJ1-5